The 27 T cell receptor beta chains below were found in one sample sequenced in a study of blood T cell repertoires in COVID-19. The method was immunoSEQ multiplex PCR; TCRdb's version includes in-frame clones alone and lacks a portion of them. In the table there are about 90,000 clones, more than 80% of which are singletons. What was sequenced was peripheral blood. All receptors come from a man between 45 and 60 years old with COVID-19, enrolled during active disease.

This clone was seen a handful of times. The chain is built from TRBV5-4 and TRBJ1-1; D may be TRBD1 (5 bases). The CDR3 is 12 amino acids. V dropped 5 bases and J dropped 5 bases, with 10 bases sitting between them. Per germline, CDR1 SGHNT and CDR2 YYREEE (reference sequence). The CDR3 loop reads CASRARDTEAFF. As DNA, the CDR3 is TGTGCCAGCAGAGCCAGGGATACTGAAGCTTTCTTT.

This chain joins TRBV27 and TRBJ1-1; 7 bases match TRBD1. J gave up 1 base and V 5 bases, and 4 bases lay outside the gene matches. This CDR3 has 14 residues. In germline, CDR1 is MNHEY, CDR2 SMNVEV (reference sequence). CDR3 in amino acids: CASSPPGGNTEAFF. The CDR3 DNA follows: TGTGCCAGCAGTCCCCCAGGGGGGAACACTGAAGCTTTCTTT.

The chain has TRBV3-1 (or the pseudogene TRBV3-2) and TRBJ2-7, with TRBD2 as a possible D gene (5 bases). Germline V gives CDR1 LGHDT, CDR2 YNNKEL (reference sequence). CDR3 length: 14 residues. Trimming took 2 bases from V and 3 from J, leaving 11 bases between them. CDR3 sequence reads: CASSQKLGYYEQYF. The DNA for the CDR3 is TGTGCCAGCAGCCAAAAACTAGGCTACTACGAGCAGTACTTC.

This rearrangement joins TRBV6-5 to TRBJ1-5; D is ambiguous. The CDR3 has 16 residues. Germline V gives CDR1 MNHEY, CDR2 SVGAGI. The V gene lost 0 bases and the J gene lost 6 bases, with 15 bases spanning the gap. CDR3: CASSYSNPRGSQPQHF. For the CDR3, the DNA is TGTGCCAGCAGTTACTCGAATCCTCGGGGATCTCAGCCCCAGCATTTT.

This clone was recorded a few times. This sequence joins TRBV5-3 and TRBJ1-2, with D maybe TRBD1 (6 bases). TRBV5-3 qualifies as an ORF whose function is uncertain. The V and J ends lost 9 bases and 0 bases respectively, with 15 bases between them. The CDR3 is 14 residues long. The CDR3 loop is CAIISRGPNYGYTF. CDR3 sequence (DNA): TGTGCCATAATCTCCAGGGGCCCTAACTATGGCTACACCTTC.

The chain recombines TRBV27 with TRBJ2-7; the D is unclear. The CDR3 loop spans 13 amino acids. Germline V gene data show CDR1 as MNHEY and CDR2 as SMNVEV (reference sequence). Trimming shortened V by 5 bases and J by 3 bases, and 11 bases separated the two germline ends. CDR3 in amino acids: CASSPSRSYEQYF. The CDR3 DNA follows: TGTGCCAGCAGTCCCTCCCGCAGCTACGAGCAGTACTTC.

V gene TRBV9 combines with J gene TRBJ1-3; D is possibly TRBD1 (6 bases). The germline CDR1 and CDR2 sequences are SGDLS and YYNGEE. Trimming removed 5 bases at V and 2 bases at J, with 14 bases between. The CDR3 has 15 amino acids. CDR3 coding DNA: TGTGCCAGCAGTTTATCCGGGACACCTGGAAACACCATATATTTT. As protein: CASSLSGTPGNTIYF.

Here the CDR3 reads CASSPLRLFQETQYF. The CDR3 nucleotides are TGTGCCAGCAGCCCCTTGCGGCTTTTTCAAGAGACCCAGTACTTC. The chain carries TRBV6-2 or TRBV6-3 and TRBJ2-5; D is unresolved. CDR3 length equals 15 residues. Germline V gives CDR1 MNHEY, CDR2 SVGEGT. V was cut by 6 bases and J by 2 bases, with 16 bases left in between.

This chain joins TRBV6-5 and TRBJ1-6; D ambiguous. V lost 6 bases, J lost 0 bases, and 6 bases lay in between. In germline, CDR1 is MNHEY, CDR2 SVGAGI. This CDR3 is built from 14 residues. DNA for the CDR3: TGTGCCAGCAGGAAGAGCTCCTATAATTCACCCCTCCACTTT. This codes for CASRKSSYNSPLHF.

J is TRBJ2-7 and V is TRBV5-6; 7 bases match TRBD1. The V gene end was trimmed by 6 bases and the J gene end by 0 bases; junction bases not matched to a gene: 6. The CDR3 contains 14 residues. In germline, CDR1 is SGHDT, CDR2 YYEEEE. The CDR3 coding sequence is TGTGCCAGCATAAACCGGGACAGCTCCTACGAGCAGTACTTC. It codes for CASINRDSSYEQYF.

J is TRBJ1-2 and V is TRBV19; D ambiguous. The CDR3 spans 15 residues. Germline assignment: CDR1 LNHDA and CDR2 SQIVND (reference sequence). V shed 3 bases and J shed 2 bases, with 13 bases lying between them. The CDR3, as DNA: TGTGCCAGTAGTATGGCACAGTCTCAAAACTATGGCTACACCTTC. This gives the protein CASSMAQSQNYGYTF.

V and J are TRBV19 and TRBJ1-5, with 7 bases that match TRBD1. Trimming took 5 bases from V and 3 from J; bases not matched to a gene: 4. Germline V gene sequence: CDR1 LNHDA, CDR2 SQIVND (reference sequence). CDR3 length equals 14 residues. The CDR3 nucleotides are TGTGCCAGTAGTCCTGGACAGGACAATCAGCCCCAGCATTTT. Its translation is CASSPGQDNQPQHF.

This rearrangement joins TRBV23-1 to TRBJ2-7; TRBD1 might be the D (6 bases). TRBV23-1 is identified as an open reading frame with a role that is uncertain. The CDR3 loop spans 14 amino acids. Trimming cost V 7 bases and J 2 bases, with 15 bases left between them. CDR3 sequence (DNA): TGCGCCAGCATCAGTAACAGGGTAACCTACGAGCAGTACTTC. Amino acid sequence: CASISNRVTYEQYF.

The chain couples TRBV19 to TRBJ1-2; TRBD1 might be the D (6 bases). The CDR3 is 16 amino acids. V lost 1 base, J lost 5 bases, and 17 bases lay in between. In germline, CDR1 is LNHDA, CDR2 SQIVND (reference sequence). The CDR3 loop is CASSIGSAGEIYGYTF. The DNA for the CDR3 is TGTGCCAGTAGTATAGGATCGGCAGGGGAAATTTATGGCTACACCTTC.

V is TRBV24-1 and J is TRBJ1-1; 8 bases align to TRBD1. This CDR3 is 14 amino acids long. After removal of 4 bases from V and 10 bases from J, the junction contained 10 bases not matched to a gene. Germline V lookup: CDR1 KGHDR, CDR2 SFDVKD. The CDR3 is CATSDPGQGELAFF. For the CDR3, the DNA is TGTGCCACCAGTGACCCCGGACAGGGTGAGTTAGCTTTCTTT.

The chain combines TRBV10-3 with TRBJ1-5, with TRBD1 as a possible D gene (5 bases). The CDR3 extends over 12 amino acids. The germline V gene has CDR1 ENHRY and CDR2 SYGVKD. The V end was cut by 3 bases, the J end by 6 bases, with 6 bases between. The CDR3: CAISDRAQPQHF. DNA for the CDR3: TGTGCCATCAGTGACAGGGCTCAGCCCCAGCATTTT.

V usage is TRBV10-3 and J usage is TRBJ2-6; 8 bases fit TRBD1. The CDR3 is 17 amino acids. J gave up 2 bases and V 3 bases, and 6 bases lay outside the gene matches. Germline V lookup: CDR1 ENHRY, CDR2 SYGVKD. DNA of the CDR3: TGTGCCATCAGTGATTGGACAGGGATAACTGGGGCCAACGTCCTGACTTTC. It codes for CAISDWTGITGANVLTF.

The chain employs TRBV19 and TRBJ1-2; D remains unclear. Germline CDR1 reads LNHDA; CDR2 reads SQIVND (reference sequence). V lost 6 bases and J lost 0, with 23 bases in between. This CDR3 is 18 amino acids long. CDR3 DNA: TGTGCCAGTAGCCCTTCTCGAGCGGACCTTCCCGCTAACTATGGCTACACCTTC. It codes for CASSPSRADLPANYGYTF.

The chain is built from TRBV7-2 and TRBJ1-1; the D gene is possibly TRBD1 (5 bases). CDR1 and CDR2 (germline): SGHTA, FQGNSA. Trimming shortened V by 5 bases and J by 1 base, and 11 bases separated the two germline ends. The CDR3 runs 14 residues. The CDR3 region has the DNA TGTGCCAGCAGCCGGGGGGTCTCGAACACTGAAGCTTTCTTT. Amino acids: CASSRGVSNTEAFF.

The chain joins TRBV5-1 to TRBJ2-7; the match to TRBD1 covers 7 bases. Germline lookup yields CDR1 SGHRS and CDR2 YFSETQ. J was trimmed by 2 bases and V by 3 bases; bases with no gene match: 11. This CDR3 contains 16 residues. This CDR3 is CASSWGYGTATYEQYF. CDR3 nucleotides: TGCGCCAGCAGCTGGGGTTACGGGACAGCCACCTACGAGCAGTACTTC.

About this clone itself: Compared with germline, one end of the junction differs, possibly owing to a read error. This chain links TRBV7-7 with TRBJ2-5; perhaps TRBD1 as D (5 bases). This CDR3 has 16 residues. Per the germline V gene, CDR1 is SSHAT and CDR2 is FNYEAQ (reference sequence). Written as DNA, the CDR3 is TGTGCTAGCAGCTTAGAACCCAGGGCCGGACAAGAGACCCAGTACTTC. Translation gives CASSLEPRAGQETQYF. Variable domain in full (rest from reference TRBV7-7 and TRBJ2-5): GAGVSQSPRYKVTKRGQDVTLRCDPISSHATLYWYQQALGQGPEFLTYFNYEAQPDKSGLPSDRFSAERPEGSISTLTIQRTEQRDSAMYRCASSLEPRAGQETQYFGPGTRLLVL.

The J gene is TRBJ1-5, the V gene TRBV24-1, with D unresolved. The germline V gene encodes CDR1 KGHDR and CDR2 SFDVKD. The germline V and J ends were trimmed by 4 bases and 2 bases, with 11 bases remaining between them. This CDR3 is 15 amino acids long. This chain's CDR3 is CATSDRREGNQPQHF. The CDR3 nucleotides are TGTGCCACCAGTGACCGTCGTGAGGGCAATCAGCCCCAGCATTTT.

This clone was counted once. In DNA form, the CDR3 reads TGTGCCAGCAGTGGGACAGGGGGCTTGGGAGGCACTGAAGCTTTCTTT. As protein: CASSGTGGLGGTEAFF. The J gene is TRBJ1-1, the V gene TRBV2, with TRBD1 matching 11 bases. Germline CDR1 SNHLY, CDR2 FYNNEI. The CDR3 sequence is 16 residues long. The junction had 8 bases not matched to a gene; V was cut back by 4 bases and J by 4 bases.

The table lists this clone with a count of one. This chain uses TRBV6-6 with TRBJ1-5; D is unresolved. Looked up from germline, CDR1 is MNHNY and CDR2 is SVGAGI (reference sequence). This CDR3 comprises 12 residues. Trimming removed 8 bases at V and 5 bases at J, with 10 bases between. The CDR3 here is CASAGRDQPQHF. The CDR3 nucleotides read TGTGCCAGCGCCGGGAGGGATCAGCCCCAGCATTTT.

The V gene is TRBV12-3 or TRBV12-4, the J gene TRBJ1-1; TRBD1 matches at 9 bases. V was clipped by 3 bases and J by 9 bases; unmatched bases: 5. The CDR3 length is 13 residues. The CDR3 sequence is CASSLATGGKAFF. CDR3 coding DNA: TGTGCCAGCAGTTTGGCTACAGGGGGCAAAGCTTTCTTT.

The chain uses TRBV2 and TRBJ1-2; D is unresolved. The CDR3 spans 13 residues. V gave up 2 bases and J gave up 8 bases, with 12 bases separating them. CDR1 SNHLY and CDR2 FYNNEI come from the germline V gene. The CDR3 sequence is CASSEQAAQGYTF. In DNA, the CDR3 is TGTGCCAGCAGTGAACAGGCCGCCCAGGGCTACACCTTC. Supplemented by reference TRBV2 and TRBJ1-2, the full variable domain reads EPEVTQTPSHQVTQMGQEVILRCVPISNHLYFYWYRQILGQKVEFLVSFYNNEISEKSEIFDDQFSVERPDGSNFTLKIRSTKLEDSAMYFCASSEQAAQGYTFGSGTRLTVV.

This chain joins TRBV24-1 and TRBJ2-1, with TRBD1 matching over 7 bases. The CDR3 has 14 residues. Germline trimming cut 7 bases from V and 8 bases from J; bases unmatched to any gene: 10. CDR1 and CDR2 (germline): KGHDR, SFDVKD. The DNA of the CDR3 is TGTGCCACCAGGCCGGGACAGCCAGGGGATGAGCAGTTCTTC. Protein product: CATRPGQPGDEQFF.